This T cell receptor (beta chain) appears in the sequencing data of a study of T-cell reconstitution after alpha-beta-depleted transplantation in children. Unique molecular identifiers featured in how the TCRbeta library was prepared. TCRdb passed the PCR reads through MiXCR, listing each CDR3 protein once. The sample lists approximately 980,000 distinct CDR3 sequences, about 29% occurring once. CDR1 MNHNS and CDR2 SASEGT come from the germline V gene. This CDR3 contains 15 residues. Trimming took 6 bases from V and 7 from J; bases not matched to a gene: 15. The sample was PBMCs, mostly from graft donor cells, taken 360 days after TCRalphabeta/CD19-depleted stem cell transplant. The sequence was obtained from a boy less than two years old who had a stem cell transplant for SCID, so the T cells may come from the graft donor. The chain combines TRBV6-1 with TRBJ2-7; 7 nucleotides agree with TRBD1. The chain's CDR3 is CASRTTGTAKLEQYF. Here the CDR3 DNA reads TGTGCCAGCAGGACCACCGGGACAGCCAAATTAGAGCAGTACTTC.